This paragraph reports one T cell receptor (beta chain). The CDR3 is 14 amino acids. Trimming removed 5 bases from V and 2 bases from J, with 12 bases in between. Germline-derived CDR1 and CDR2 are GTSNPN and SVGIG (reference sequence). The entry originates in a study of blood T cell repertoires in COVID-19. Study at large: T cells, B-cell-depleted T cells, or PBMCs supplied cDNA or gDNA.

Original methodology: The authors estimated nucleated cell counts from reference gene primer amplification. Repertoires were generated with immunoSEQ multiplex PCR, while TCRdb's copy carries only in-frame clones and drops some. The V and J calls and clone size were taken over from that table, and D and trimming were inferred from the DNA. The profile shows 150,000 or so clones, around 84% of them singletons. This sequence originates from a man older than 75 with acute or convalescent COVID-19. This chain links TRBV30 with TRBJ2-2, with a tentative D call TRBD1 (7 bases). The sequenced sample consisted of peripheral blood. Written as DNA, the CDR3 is TGTGCCTGGCTGCGGGACAGTAACACCGGGGAGCTGTTTTTT. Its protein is CAWLRDSNTGELFF.